The 27 T cell receptor beta chains listed next were all sequenced from one sample in a study of T cell changes during pregnancy in multiple sclerosis. Profiled with immunoSEQ multiplex PCR; TCRdb holds only in-frame clones, not every one. The sample records 80,000 to 95,000 clones, 90% to 95% being singletons. The source material was peripheral blood, sampled in the third trimester of pregnancy. The receptors come from a female donor in good health, enrolled as a control in a pregnancy study.

The chain is built from TRBV9 and TRBJ2-7, with 7 bases matching TRBD1. The germline gives CDR1 SGDLS, CDR2 YYNGEE. The V gene end was trimmed by 0 bases and the J gene end by 0 bases; junction bases not matched to a gene: 3. This CDR3 region has 15 residues. The DNA for the CDR3 is TGTGCCAGCAGCGTAGGGGACAGCCCCTCCTACGAGCAGTACTTC. As protein: CASSVGDSPSYEQYF.

This rearrangement joins TRBV5-1 to TRBJ2-2; D unclear. Germline values: CDR1 SGHRS, CDR2 YFSETQ. Trimming stripped 0 bases from V and 6 bases from J, with 9 bases between. The CDR3 is 14 amino acids. The CDR3 region has the DNA TGCGCCAGCAGCTTGGTTAGTAAACCCGGGGAGCTGTTTTTT. Amino acid sequence: CASSLVSKPGELFF.

The J gene is TRBJ2-3, the V gene TRBV7-8; 10 bases match TRBD2. The CDR3 loop spans 16 amino acids. Germline trimming cut 5 bases from V and 6 bases from J; bases unmatched to any gene: 11. The V gene's germline CDR1 is SGHVS and CDR2 FQNEAQ. The CDR3 DNA reads TGTGCCAGCAGCCTCCTGACTAGCGGGTCCCCGGATACGCAGTATTTT. Its translation is CASSLLTSGSPDTQYF.

The gene calls are TRBV5-1 and TRBJ2-5, with D tentatively TRBD1 (6 bases). V was clipped by 0 bases and J by 7 bases, with 10 bases between them. Germline-derived CDR1 and CDR2 are SGHRS and YFSETQ. This CDR3 region has 13 residues. The CDR3 region has the DNA TGCGCCAGCAGCTTGGAAACCAGGGGGACCCAGTACTTC. This codes for CASSLETRGTQYF. Full variable domain (missing parts from reference TRBV5-1 and TRBJ2-5): KAGVTQTPRYLIKTRGQQVTLSCSPISGHRSVSWYQQTPGQGLQFLFEYFSETQRNKGNFPGRFSGRQFSNSRSEMNVSTLELGDSALYLCASSLETRGTQYFGPGTRLLVL.

This chain connects TRBV10-3 to TRBJ1-1; 9 bases are shared with TRBD1. CDR3 length: 14 residues. V was clipped by 11 bases and J by 1 base; unmatched bases: 8. CDR1 and CDR2 (germline): ENHRY, SYGVKD. CDR3 coding DNA: TGTGCCGTGGGGGACAGGGAGAAGAACACTGAAGCTTTCTTT. Protein product: CAVGDREKNTEAFF.

The V and J genes are TRBV10-2 and TRBJ2-5; the match to TRBD2 covers 8 bases. The CDR3 extends over 12 amino acids. Looked up from germline, CDR1 is WSHSY and CDR2 is SAAADI. V lost 8 bases and J lost 5; bases outside the gene matches: 4. The CDR3 sequence: CASRGGIETQYF. The CDR3 nucleotides read TGCGCCAGCCGCGGGGGGATTGAGACCCAGTACTTC.

The CDR3 protein is CSVGSGGNQPQHF. CDR3 nucleotides: TGCAGCGTGGGGTCAGGGGGTAATCAGCCCCAGCATTTT. The chain couples TRBV29-1 to TRBJ1-5, with 7 bases fitting TRBD1. CDR1 and CDR2 from the germline V gene are SQVTM and ANQGSEA. This CDR3 region has 13 residues. V was pared by 6 bases and J by 4 bases, with 6 bases of the junction left unmatched.

V gene TRBV28 combines with J gene TRBJ2-5; 7 nucleotides line up with TRBD2. With 5 bases clipped from V and 2 bases from J, the junction kept 8 bases outside the gene matches. Germline CDR1 and CDR2: MDHEN and SYDVKM. This CDR3 comprises 15 residues. The CDR3 DNA reads TGTGCCAGCAGTCCGGGGGGAGTTAGACAAGAGACCCAGTACTTC. Protein sequence: CASSPGGVRQETQYF.

The genes are TRBV2 and TRBJ2-7; TRBD2 agrees at 10 bases. V dropped 7 bases and J dropped 3; count of bases not matched to a gene: 9. The germline V gene has CDR1 SNHLY and CDR2 FYNNEI. This CDR3 spans 15 amino acids. CDR3 DNA: TGTGCCAGCACGAACAGGGGGACTAGCGACTACGAGCAGTACTTC. Residues: CASTNRGTSDYEQYF. Looking up the rest from reference TRBV2 and TRBJ2-7 gives the full variable domain: EPEVTQTPSHQVTQMGQEVILRCVPISNHLYFYWYRQILGQKVEFLVSFYNNEISEKSEIFDDQFSVERPDGSNFTLKIRSTKLEDSAMYFCASTNRGTSDYEQYFGPGTRLTVT.

The chain uses TRBV7-9 and TRBJ2-5, with D maybe TRBD2 (5 bases). CDR3 length: 13 residues. CDR1 and CDR2 (germline): SEHNR, FQNEAQ (reference sequence). V lost 0 bases and J 5 bases, leaving 7 bases between the germline ends. The CDR3 DNA sequence: TGTGCCAGCAGCTTAGCAAGAGGGGAGACCCAGTACTTC. Translated, it gives CASSLARGETQYF.

V is TRBV4-1 and J is TRBJ1-5; 8 bases line up with TRBD1. Germline CDR1 MGHRA, CDR2 YSYEKL. V shed 2 bases and J 4 bases; nucleotides not matched to a gene: 7. The CDR3 has 16 amino acids. This CDR3 reads CASSQPGTGANQPQHF. As DNA, the CDR3 is TGCGCCAGCAGCCAACCCGGGACAGGTGCTAATCAGCCCCAGCATTTT.

The rearrangement joins TRBV27 to TRBJ1-5, with TRBD1 as a possible D gene (5 bases). Per germline, CDR1 MNHEY and CDR2 SMNVEV (reference sequence). This CDR3 is 15 amino acids long. The germline V and J ends were trimmed by 6 bases and 7 bases, with 19 bases remaining between them. The CDR3 here is CASSTNAGLGQPQHF. CDR3 coding DNA: TGTGCCAGCAGCACAAACGCAGGGCTCGGGCAGCCCCAGCATTTT.

The CDR3: CASSYRRGSGSTDTQYF. Here the CDR3 DNA reads TGTGCCAGCAGTTACAGACGGGGGTCCGGGAGCACAGATACGCAGTATTTT. The rearrangement uses TRBV28 and TRBJ2-3; TRBD2 might be the D (6 bases). Looked up from germline, CDR1 is MDHEN and CDR2 is SYDVKM. Trimming left V 4 bases short and J 0 bases short, with 17 bases between. The CDR3 spans 17 residues.

Points on this clone: Other DNA sequences in the same sample also yield this CDR3. The rearrangement links TRBV6-1 to TRBJ2-7, with 7 bases identical to TRBD1. The CDR3 is 13 residues long. V lost 7 bases to trimming and J lost 0 bases; unmatched junction nucleotides: 3. The germline V gene encodes CDR1 MNHNS and CDR2 SASEGT. In DNA, the CDR3 is TGTGCCAGCACCGGGGACAGCTCCTACGAGCAGTACTTC. As protein: CASTGDSSYEQYF.

The rearrangement joins TRBV29-1 to TRBJ2-3; D is possibly TRBD2 (5 bases). Germline V gives CDR1 SQVTM, CDR2 ANQGSEA. The germline V and J ends were trimmed by 7 bases and 7 bases, with 18 bases remaining between them. The CDR3 consists of 13 residues. The CDR3, as DNA: TGCAGCGCGACGGGGATAATTGGAAATACGCAGTATTTT. It codes for CSATGIIGNTQYF.

The chain couples TRBV6-1 to TRBJ1-4; TRBD1 might be the D (6 bases). CDR1 MNHNS and CDR2 SASEGT come from the germline V gene. The CDR3 contains 17 residues. With 1 base removed from V and 8 bases from J, the gap between germline ends came to 20 bases. This CDR3 reads CASSEENGGRGGEKLFF. In DNA form, the CDR3 reads TGTGCCAGCAGTGAAGAGAATGGAGGCAGGGGCGGGGAAAAACTGTTTTTT.

This clone was detected once. This chain joins TRBV5-1 and TRBJ2-2; D is perhaps TRBD2 (5 bases). This CDR3 has 13 residues. Germline CDR1 SGHRS, CDR2 YFSETQ. V was trimmed by 0 bases and J by 7 bases, leaving 7 bases between them. CDR3 loop: CASSLVEGGELFF. The CDR3 DNA sequence: TGCGCCAGCAGCTTGGTTGAGGGCGGGGAGCTGTTTTTT.

This sequence joins TRBV30 and TRBJ2-7; 8 bases fit TRBD2. Germline-derived CDR1 and CDR2 are GTSNPN and SVGIG (reference sequence). V shed 1 base, J shed 1 base, and the junction held 6 bases outside the gene matches. The CDR3 loop spans 15 amino acids. Written as DNA, the CDR3 is TGTGCCTGGAGTGCGGGGGGGGCGGTTTCCTACGAGCAGTACTTC. Protein product: CAWSAGGAVSYEQYF.

This clone has a handful of counts. CDR3 bases: TGTGCCAGCAGCTTCGCTAGCGGGAGCTACGAGCAGTACTTC. Protein sequence: CASSFASGSYEQYF. The V gene is TRBV7-2, the J gene TRBJ2-7; 10 positions agree with TRBD2. Trimming removed 3 bases from V and 3 bases from J; junction bases left unmatched: 2. Germline V gene data show CDR1 as SGHTA and CDR2 as FQGNSA. The CDR3 is made up of 14 amino acids. The full variable domain, completed using reference TRBV7-2 and TRBJ2-7, is GAGVSQSPSNKVTEKGKDVELRCDPISGHTALYWYRQSLGQGLEFLIYFQGNSAPDKSGLPSDRFSAERTGGSVSTLTIQRTQQEDSAVYLCASSFASGSYEQYFGPGTRLTVT.

This clone was seen once. This sequence joins TRBV18 and TRBJ2-7; perhaps TRBD1 as D (5 bases). CDR1 and CDR2 (germline): KGHSH, LQKENI. The V end lost 2 bases, the J end lost 3 bases, and 8 bases lay between the germline ends. This CDR3 comprises 13 residues. This chain's CDR3 is CASSPGRDYEQYF. DNA of the CDR3: TGTGCCAGCTCACCAGGCAGGGACTACGAGCAGTACTTC.

The V gene is TRBV14, the J gene TRBJ2-5, with 10 bases lining up with TRBD2. V lost 4 bases to trimming and J lost 4 bases; unmatched junction nucleotides: 3. The CDR3 runs 14 residues. From germline, CDR1 is SGHDN and CDR2 FVKESK. CDR3 amino acids: CASSLLAGRETQYF. CDR3 sequence (DNA): TGTGCCAGCAGCCTACTAGCGGGACGAGAGACCCAGTACTTC.

The genes are TRBV25-1 and TRBJ2-1; TRBD2 matches at 8 bases. Germline-derived CDR1 and CDR2 are MGHDK and SYGVNS. CDR3 length equals 16 residues. J gave up 6 bases and V 2 bases, and 9 bases lay outside the gene matches. CDR3 region: CASSEPVPGGLNEQFF. The CDR3 nucleotides read TGTGCCAGCAGTGAACCAGTGCCGGGAGGGCTCAATGAGCAGTTCTTC.

V gene TRBV7-2 combines with J gene TRBJ2-1; possible D gene TRBD1, 5 bases. V was pared by 5 bases and J by 7 bases, with 21 bases between. CDR1 SGHTA and CDR2 FQGNSA come from the germline V gene. The CDR3 is made up of 16 amino acids. CDR3: CASSPLWAPAGNEQFF. CDR3 coding DNA: TGTGCCAGCAGCCCGCTTTGGGCGCCAGCAGGGAATGAGCAGTTCTTC.

The chain couples TRBV27 to TRBJ1-4; no clear D gene. V lost 3 bases and J lost 7, with 9 bases in between. In germline, CDR1 is MNHEY, CDR2 SMNVEV (reference sequence). This CDR3 spans 13 amino acids. The CDR3 region is CASSFLDSEKLFF. CDR3 nucleotide sequence: TGTGCCAGCAGTTTCCTCGATAGTGAAAAACTGTTTTTT. The complete variable domain, with remaining parts taken from reference TRBV27 and TRBJ1-4, reads EAQVTQNPRYLITVTGKKLTVTCSQNMNHEYMSWYRQDPGLGLRQIYYSMNVEVTDKGDVPEGYKVSRKEKRNFPLILESPSPNQTSLYFCASSFLDSEKLFFGSGTQLSVL.

The rearrangement links TRBV4-1 to TRBJ2-7; D is uncertain. Trimming removed 2 bases from V and 0 bases from J, with 14 bases in between. This CDR3 has 16 amino acids. Germline V lookup: CDR1 MGHRA, CDR2 YSYEKL. The CDR3 is CASSQLHAESSYEQYF. For the CDR3, the DNA is TGCGCCAGCAGCCAATTGCACGCCGAGAGCTCCTACGAGCAGTACTTC.

The rearrangement links TRBV29-1 to TRBJ1-4; D gene uncertain. Germline V gives CDR1 SQVTM, CDR2 ANQGSEA. Trimming left V 0 bases short and J 6 bases short, with 8 bases between. The CDR3 consists of 13 residues. CDR3 region: CSVEDSGDEKLFF. The CDR3 DNA follows: TGCAGCGTTGAAGATAGCGGAGATGAAAAACTGTTTTTT.

This chain connects TRBV19 to TRBJ1-2; D unclear. Germline loops: CDR1 LNHDA, CDR2 SQIVND (reference sequence). CDR3 length equals 13 residues. Trimming pared 3 bases from V and 6 bases from J, leaving 11 bases between. In DNA, the CDR3 is TGTGCCAGTAGTATTCTTCGAGGGAATGGCTACACCTTC. Translation: CASSILRGNGYTF.